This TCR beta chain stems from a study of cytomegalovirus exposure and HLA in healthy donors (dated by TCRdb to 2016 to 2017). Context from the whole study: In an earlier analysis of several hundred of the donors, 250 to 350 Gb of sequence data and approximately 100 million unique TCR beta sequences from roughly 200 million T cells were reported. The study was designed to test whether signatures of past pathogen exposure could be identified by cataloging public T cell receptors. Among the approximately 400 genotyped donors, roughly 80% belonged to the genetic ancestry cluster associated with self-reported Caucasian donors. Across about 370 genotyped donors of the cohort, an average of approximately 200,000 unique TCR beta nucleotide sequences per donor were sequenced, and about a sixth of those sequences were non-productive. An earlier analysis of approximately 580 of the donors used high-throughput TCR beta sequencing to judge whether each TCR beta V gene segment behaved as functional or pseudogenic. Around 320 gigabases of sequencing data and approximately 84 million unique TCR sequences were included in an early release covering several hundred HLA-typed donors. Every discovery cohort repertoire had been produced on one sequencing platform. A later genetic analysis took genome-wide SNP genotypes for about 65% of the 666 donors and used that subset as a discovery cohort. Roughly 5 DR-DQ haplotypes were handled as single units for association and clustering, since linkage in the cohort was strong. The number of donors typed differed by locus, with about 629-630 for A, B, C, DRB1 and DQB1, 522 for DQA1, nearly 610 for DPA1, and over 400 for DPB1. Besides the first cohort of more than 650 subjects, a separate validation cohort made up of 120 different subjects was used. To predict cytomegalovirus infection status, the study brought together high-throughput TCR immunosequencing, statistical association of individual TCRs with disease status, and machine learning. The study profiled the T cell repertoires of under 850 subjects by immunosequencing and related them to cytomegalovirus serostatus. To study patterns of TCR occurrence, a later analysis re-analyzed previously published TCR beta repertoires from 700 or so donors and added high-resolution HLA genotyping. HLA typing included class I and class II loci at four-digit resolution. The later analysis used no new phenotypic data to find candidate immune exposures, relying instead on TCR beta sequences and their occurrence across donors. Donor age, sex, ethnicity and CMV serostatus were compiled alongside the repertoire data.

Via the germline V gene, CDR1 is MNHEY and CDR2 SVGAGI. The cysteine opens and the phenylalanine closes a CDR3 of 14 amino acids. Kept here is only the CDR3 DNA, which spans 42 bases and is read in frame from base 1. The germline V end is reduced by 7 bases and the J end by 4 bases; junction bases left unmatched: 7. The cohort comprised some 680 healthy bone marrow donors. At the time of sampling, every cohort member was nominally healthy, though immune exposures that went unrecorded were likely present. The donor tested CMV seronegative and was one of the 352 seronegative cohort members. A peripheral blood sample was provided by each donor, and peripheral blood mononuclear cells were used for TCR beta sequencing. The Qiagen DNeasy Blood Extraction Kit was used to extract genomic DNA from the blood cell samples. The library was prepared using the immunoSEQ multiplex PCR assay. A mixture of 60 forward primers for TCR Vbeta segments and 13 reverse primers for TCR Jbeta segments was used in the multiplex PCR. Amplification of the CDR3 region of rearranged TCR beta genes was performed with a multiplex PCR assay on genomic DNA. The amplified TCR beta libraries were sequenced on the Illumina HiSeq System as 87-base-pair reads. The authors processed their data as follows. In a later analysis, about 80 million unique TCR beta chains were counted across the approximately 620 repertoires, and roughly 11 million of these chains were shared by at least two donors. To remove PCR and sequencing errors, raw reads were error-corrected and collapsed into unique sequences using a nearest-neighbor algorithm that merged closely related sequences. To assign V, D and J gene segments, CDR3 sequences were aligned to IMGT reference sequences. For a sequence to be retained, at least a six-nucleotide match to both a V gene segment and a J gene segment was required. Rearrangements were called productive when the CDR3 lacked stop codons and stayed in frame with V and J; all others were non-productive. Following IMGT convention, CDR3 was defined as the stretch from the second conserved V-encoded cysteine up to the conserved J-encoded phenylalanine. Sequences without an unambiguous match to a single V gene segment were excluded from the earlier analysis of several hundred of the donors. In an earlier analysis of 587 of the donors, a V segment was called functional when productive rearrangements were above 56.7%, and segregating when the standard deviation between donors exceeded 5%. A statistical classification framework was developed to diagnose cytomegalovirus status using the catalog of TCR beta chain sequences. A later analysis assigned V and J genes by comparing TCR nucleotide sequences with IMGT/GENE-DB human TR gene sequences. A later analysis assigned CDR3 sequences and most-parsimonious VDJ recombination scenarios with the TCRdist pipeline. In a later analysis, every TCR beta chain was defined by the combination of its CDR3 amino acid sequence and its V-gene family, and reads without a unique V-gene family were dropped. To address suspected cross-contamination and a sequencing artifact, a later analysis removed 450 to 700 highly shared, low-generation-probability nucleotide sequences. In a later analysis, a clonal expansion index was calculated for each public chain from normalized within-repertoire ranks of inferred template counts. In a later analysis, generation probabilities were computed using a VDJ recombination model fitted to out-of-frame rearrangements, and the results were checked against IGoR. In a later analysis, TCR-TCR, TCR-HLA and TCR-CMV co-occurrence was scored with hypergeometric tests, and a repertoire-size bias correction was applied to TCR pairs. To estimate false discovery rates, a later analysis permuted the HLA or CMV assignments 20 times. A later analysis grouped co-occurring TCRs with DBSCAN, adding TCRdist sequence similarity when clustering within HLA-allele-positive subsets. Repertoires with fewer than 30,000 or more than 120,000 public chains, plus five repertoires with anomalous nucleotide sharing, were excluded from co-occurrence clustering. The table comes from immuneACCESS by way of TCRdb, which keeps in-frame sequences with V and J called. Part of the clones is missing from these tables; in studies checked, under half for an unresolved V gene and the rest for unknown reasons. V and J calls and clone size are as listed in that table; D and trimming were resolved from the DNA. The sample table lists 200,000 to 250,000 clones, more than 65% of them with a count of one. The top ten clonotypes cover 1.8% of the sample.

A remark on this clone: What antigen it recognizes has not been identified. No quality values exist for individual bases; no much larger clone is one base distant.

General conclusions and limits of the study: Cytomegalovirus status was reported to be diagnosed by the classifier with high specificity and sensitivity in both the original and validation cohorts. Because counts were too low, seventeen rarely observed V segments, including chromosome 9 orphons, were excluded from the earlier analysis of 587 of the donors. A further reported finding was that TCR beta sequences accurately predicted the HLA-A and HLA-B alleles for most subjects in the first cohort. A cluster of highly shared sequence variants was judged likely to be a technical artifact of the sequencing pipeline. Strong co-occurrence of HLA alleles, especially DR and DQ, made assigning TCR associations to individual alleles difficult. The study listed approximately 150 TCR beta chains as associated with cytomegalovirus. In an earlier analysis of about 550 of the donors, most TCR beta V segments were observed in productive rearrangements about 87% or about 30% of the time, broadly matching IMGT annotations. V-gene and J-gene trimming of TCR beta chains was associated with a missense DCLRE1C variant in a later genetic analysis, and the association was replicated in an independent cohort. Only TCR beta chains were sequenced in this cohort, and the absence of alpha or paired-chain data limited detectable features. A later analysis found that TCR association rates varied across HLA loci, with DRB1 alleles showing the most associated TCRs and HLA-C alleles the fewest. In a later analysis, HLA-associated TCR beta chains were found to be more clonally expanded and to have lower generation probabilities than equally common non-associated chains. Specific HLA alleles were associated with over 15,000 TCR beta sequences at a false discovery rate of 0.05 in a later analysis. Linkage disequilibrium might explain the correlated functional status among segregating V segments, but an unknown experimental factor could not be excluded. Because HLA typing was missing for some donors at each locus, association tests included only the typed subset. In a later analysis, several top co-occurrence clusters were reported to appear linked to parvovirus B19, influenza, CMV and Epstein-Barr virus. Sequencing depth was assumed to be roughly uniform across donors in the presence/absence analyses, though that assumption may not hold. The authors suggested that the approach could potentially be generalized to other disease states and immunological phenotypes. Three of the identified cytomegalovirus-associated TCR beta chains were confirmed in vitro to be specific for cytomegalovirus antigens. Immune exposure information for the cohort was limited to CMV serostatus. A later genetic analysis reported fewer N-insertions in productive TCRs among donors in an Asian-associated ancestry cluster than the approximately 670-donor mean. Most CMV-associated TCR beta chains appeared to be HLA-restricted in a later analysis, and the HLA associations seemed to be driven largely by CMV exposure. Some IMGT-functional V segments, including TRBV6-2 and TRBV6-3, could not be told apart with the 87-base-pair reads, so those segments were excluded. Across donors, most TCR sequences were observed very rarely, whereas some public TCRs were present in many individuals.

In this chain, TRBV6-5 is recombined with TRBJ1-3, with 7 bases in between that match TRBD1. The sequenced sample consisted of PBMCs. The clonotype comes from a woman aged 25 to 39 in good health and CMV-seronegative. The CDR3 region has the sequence CASTPGDRGNTIYF. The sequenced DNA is TGTGCCAGCACCCCGGGGGACAGAGGAAACACCATATATTTT.